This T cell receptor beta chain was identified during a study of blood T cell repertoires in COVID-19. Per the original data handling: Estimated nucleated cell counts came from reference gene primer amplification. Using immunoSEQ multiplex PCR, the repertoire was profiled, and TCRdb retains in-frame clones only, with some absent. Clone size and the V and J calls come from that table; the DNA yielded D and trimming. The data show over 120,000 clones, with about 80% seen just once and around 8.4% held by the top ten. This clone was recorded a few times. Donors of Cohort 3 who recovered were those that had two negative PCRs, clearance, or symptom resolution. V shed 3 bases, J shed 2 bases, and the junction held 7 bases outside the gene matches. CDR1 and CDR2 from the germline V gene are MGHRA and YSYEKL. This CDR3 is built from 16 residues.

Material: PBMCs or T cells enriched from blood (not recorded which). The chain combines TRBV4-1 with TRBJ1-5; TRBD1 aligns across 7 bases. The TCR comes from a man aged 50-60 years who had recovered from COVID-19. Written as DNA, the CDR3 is TGCGCCAGCAGCCATAAGACAGGGCTGGGCAATCAGCCCCAGCATTTT. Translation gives CASSHKTGLGNQPQHF.